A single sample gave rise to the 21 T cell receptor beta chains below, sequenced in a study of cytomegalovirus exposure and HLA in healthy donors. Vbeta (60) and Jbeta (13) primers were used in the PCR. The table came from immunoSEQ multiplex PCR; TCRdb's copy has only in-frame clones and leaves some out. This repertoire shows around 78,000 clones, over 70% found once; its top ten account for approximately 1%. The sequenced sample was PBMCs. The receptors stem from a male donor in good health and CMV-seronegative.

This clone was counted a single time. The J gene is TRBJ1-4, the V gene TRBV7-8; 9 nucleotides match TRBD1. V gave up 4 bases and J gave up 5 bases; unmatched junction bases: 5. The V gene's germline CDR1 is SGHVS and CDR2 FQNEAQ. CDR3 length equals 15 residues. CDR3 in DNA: TGTGCCAGCAGCTATTACAGGGGGCGGAATGAAAAACTGTTTTTT. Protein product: CASSYYRGRNEKLFF. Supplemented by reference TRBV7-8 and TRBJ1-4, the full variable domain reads GAGVSQSPRYKVAKRGQDVALRCDPISGHVSLFWYQQALGQGPEFLTYFQNEAQLDKSGLPSDRFFAERPEGSVSTLKIQRTQQEDSAVYLCASSYYRGRNEKLFFGSGTQLSVL.

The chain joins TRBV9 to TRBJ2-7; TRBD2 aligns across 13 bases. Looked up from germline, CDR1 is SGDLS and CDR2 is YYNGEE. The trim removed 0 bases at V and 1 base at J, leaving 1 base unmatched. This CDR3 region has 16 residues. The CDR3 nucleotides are TGTGCCAGCAGCGTAGAGGGACTAGCGGGATCCTACGAGCAGTACTTC. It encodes CASSVEGLAGSYEQYF.

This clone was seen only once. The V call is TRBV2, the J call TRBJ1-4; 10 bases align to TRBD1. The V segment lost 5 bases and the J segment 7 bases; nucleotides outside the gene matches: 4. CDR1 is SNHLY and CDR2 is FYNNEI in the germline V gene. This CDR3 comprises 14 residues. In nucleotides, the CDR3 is TGTGCCAGCAGTAGGGACAGGGGACCTGAAAAACTGTTTTTT. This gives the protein CASSRDRGPEKLFF.

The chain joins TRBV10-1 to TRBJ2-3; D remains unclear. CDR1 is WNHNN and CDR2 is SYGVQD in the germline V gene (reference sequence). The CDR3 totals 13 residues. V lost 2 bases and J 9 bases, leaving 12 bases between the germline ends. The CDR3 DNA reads TGCGCCAGCAGTGAGAAGAGAAGCGAGACGCAGTATTTT. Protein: CASSEKRSETQYF.

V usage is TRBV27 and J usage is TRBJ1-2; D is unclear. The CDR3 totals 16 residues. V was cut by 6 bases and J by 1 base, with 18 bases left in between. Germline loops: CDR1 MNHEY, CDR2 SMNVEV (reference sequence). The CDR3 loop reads CASSPMAQLYNYGYTF. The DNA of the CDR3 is TGTGCCAGCAGCCCCATGGCACAGCTTTATAACTATGGCTACACCTTC.

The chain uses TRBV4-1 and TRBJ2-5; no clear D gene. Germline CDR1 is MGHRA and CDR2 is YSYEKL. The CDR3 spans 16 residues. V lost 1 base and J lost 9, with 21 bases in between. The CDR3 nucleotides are TGCGCCAGCAGCCAAGTCATTCTGGCTGGCACGGAGTCCCAGTACTTC. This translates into CASSQVILAGTESQYF.

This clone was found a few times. CDR3: CASSPDSKQMNTEAFF. The DNA for the CDR3 is TGCGCCAGCAGTCCTGACAGCAAACAAATGAACACTGAAGCTTTCTTT. The gene calls are TRBV5-1 and TRBJ1-1; the D gene is possibly TRBD1 (5 bases). With 5 bases removed from V and 0 bases from J, the gap between germline ends came to 17 bases. The germline V gene encodes CDR1 SGHRS and CDR2 YFSETQ. This CDR3 is built from 16 residues.

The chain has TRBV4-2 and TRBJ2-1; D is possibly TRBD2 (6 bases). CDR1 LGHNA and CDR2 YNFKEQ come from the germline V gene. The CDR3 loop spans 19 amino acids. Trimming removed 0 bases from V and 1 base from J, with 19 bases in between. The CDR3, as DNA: TGTGCCAGCAGCCAAGATACCTTTTGGGGGGTAAAGTCCTACAATGAGCAGTTCTTC. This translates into CASSQDTFWGVKSYNEQFF.

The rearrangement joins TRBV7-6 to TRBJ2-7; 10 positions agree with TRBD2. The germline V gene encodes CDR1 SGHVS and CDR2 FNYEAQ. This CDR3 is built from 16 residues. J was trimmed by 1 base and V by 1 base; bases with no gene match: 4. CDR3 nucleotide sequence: TGTGCCAGCAGCTTAGGTCTAGCGGGAGCTTCCTACGAGCAGTACTTC. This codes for CASSLGLAGASYEQYF.

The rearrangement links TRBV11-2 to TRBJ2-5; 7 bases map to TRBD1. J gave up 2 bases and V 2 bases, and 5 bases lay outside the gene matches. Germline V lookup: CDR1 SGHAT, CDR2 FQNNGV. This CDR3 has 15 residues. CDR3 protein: CASSLTQGEQETQYF. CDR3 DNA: TGTGCCAGCAGCTTAACCCAGGGGGAACAAGAGACCCAGTACTTC.

CDR3: CASSLAAPGLAGGEQFF. The DNA of the CDR3 is TGTGCCAGCAGCTTAGCGGCCCCGGGACTAGCGGGGGGGGAGCAGTTCTTC. The chain links TRBV7-2 to TRBJ2-1; the match to TRBD2 covers 16 bases. The CDR3 has 17 residues. Trimming at V came to 0 bases and at J to 10 bases, leaving 6 bases not matched to a gene. The germline CDR1 and CDR2 sequences are SGHTA and FQGNSA.

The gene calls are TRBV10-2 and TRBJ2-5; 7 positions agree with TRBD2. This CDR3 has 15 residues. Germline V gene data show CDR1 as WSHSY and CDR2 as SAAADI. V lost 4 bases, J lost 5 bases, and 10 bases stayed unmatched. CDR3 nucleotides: TGCGCCAGCAGTGGCTCGAGGGCGGGGGTTGAGACCCAGTACTTC. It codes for CASSGSRAGVETQYF.

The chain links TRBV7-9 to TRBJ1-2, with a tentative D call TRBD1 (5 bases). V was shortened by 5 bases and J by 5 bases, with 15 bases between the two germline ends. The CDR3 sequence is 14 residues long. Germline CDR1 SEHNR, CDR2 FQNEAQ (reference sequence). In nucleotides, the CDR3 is TGTGCCAGCAGCCCGGCGGGGACCGGTTATGGCTACACCTTC. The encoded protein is CASSPAGTGYGYTF.

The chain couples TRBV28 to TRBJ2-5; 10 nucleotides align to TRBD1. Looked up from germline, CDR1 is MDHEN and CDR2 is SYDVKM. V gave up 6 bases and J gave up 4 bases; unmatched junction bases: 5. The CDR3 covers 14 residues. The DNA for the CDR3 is TGTGCCAGCAGAATGGACAGGGGGGGAGAGACCCAGTACTTC. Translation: CASRMDRGGETQYF.

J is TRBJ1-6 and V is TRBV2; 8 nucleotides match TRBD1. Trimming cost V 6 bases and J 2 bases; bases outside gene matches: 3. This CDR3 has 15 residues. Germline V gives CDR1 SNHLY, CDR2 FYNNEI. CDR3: CASRDRDPYNSPLHF. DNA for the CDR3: TGTGCCAGCAGGGACAGGGATCCCTATAATTCACCCCTCCACTTT.

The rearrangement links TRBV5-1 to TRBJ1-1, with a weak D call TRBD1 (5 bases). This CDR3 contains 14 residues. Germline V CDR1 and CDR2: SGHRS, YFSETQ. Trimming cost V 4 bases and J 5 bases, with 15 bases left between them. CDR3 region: CASSRWGEDTEAFF. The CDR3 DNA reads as TGCGCCAGCAGCCGTTGGGGGGAGGATACTGAAGCTTTCTTT.

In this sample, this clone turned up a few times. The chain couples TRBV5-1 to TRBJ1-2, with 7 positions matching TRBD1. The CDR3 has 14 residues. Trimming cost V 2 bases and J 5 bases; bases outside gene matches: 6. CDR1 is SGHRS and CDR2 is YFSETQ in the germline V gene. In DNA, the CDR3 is TGCGCCAGCAGCTTCCGGACAGGCTTTTATGGCTACACCTTC. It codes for CASSFRTGFYGYTF.

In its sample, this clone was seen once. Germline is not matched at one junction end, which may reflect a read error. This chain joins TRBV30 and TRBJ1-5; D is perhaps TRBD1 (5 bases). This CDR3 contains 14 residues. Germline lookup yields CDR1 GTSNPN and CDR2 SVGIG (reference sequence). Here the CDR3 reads CAWSVRTGNQPQNF. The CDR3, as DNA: TGTGCCTGGAGTGTACGAACAGGCAATCAGCCCCAGAATTTT.

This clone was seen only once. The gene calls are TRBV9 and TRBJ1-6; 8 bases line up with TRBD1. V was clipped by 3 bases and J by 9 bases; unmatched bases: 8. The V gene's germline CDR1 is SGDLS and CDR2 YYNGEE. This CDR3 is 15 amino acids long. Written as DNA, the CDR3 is TGTGCCAGCAGCGCTACAGGGGGGTTCTCTTCACCCCTCCACTTT. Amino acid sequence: CASSATGGFSSPLHF. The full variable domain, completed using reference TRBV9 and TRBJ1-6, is DSGVTQTPKHLITATGQRVTLRCSPRSGDLSVYWYQQSLDQGLQFLIQYYNGEERAKGNILERFSAQQFPDLHSELNLSSLELGDSALYFCASSATGGFSSPLHFGNGTRLTVT.

CDR3: CASSQRQGNNSPLHF. CDR3 nucleotides: TGTGCCAGCAGCCAACGACAGGGAAATAATTCACCCCTCCACTTT. The chain employs TRBV7-6 and TRBJ1-6; TRBD1 matches 7 bases. CDR1 is SGHVS, CDR2 FNYEAQ, per germline. CDR3 length equals 15 residues. The V and J ends lost 5 bases and 5 bases, in that order; junction bases with no gene match: 6.

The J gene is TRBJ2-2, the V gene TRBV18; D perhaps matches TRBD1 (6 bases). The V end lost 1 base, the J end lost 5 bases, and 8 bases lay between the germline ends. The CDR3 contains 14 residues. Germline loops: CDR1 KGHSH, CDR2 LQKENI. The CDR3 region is CASSPLTGTGELFF. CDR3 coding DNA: TGTGCCAGCTCACCACTAACAGGGACCGGGGAGCTGTTTTTT. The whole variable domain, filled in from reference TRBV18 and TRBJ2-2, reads NAGVMQNPRHLVRRRGQEARLRCSPMKGHSHVYWYRQLPEEGLKFMVYLQKENIIDESGMPKERFSAEFPKEGPSILRIQQVVRGDSAAYFCASSPLTGTGELFFGEGSRLTVL.